This entry describes one T cell receptor (beta chain). TCRdb keeps only in-frame clones here, not all; method: immunoSEQ multiplex PCR. Altogether more than 100,000 clones are present, around nine tenths being singletons, with the ten largest covering more than 2%. The data originate from a study of control samples from healthy donors and cancer patients. Germline CDR1 is MNHEY and CDR2 is SMNVEV (reference sequence). This CDR3 is 15 amino acids long. V shed 4 bases and J shed 5 bases, with 15 bases lying between them. Source material: blood. The receptor's source is a man younger than 30 in good health. The chain has TRBV27 and TRBJ2-1; D call uncertain. In DNA form, the CDR3 reads TGTGCCAGCAGTTCGTCGGGTGGAATGAACAATGAGCAGTTCTTC. It yields the protein CASSSSGGMNNEQFF.